The 15 T cell receptor beta chains given below trace back to one sample, sequenced in a study of blood T cell repertoires in COVID-19. The table came from immunoSEQ multiplex PCR; TCRdb's copy has only in-frame clones and leaves some out. The table includes 150,000 to 200,000 clones, about three quarters detected once. The sample taken for sequencing was peripheral blood. Receptors were obtained from a man between 60 and 70 years old with acute or convalescent COVID-19.

This clone appeared a few times. The chain combines TRBV15 with TRBJ1-2, with D tentatively TRBD1 (5 bases). Looked up from germline, CDR1 is LNHNV and CDR2 is YYDKDF (reference sequence). The CDR3 sequence is 14 residues long. With 5 bases removed from V and 5 bases from J, the gap between germline ends came to 15 bases. CDR3 sequence: CATSLKGQGYGYTF. For the CDR3, the DNA is TGTGCCACCAGCCTAAAAGGCCAGGGATATGGCTACACCTTC.

V is TRBV4-2 and J is TRBJ2-1, with 10 bases lining up with TRBD1. With 0 bases clipped from V and 7 bases from J, the junction kept 6 bases outside the gene matches. The CDR3 consists of 16 residues. The germline gives CDR1 LGHNA, CDR2 YNFKEQ. In nucleotides, the CDR3 is TGTGCCAGCAGCCAAGACCCCGGGACAGGGGAGAATGAGCAGTTCTTC. Translating it yields CASSQDPGTGENEQFF.

The chain couples TRBV6-6 to TRBJ2-7; the D gene is possibly TRBD2 (5 bases). The germline V and J ends were trimmed by 4 bases and 2 bases, with 12 bases remaining between them. There are 14 residues in the CDR3. Germline V gene lookup returns CDR1 MNHNY and CDR2 SVGAGI (reference sequence). CDR3 DNA: TGTGCCAGCAGTTCCGTTCCGGGGACCTACGAGCAGTACTTC. This codes for CASSSVPGTYEQYF.

The gene calls are TRBV12-3 or TRBV12-4 and TRBJ2-5, with a tentative D call TRBD1 (5 bases). The CDR3 totals 13 residues. The V and J ends lost 4 bases and 1 base respectively, with 7 bases between them. CDR3 in DNA: TGTGCCAGCAGTTCTAGGGGCCAAGAGACCCAGTACTTC. This translates into CASSSRGQETQYF.

The chain is built from TRBV29-1 and TRBJ2-5; 14 positions agree with TRBD2. Germline-derived CDR1 and CDR2 are SQVTM and ANQGSEA. V gave up 6 bases and J gave up 1 base; unmatched junction bases: 7. CDR3 length equals 16 residues. This CDR3 reads CSVRGTSGGAQETQYF. CDR3 coding DNA: TGCAGCGTACGAGGGACTAGCGGGGGAGCCCAAGAGACCCAGTACTTC. Supplemented by reference TRBV29-1 and TRBJ2-5, the full variable domain reads SAVISQKPSRDICQRGTSLTIQCQVDSQVTMMFWYRQQPGQSLTLIATANQGSEATYESGFVIDKFPISRPNLTFSTLTVSNMSPEDSSIYLCSVRGTSGGAQETQYFGPGTRLLVL.

The chain carries TRBV11-3 and TRBJ1-2; D might be TRBD1 (6 bases). Germline V gene lookup returns CDR1 SGHNT and CDR2 YENEEA. Trimming cost V 5 bases and J 6 bases, with 10 bases left between them. This CDR3 has 12 amino acids. CDR3 coding DNA: TGTGCCAGCAGCCGTGGACAGAATGGCTACACCTTC. The encoded protein is CASSRGQNGYTF.

V gene TRBV4-1 combines with J gene TRBJ2-5; the D gene is possibly TRBD2 (6 bases). CDR1 is MGHRA, CDR2 YSYEKL, per germline. The CDR3 is made up of 14 amino acids. Trimming cost V 1 base and J 5 bases, with 11 bases left between them. The CDR3 spells CASSQVAGTETQYF. CDR3 coding DNA: TGCGCCAGCAGCCAAGTCGCGGGGACGGAGACCCAGTACTTC.

The chain joins TRBV5-1 to TRBJ2-5; D is possibly TRBD2 (5 bases). The germline CDR1 and CDR2 sequences are SGHRS and YFSETQ. V lost 1 base and J 4 bases, leaving 14 bases between the germline ends. The CDR3 sequence is 15 residues long. CDR3 in amino acids: CASSLSLAAGETQYF. Written as DNA, the CDR3 is TGCGCCAGCAGCTTGAGTCTAGCCGCAGGAGAGACCCAGTACTTC.

This chain joins TRBV24-1 and TRBJ2-2, with D perhaps matching TRBD1 (8 bases). V lost 6 bases, J lost 4 bases, and 14 bases lay in between. The CDR3 has 15 amino acids. CDR1 KGHDR and CDR2 SFDVKD come from the germline V gene. DNA of the CDR3: TGTGCCACCAGTTCGACAGGGGAGGGCACCGGGGAGCTGTTTTTT. This sequence encodes CATSSTGEGTGELFF.

This clone appeared a few times. The rearrangement uses TRBV18 and TRBJ1-6; 8 bases agree with TRBD1. After removal of 4 bases from V and 7 bases from J, the junction contained 6 bases not matched to a gene. This CDR3 spans 15 amino acids. The germline V gene encodes CDR1 KGHSH and CDR2 LQKENI. CDR3 DNA: TGTGCCAGCTCACAAGGACAGGGAAGCAATTCACCCCTCCACTTT. Amino acids: CASSQGQGSNSPLHF.

This sequence joins TRBV5-1 and TRBJ2-5; TRBD1 matches at 11 bases. The germline V gene encodes CDR1 SGHRS and CDR2 YFSETQ. The ends lost 4 bases at V and 3 bases at J; junction bases unmatched: 8. The CDR3 sequence is 16 residues long. In nucleotides, the CDR3 is TGCGCCAGCAGCACCGGGACAGGGGGGTCGGAAGAGACCCAGTACTTC. Translation: CASSTGTGGSEETQYF.

This clone was seen just once. The genes are TRBV27 and TRBJ1-1, with 7 bases aligning to TRBD1. The CDR3 length is 13 residues. The J segment lost 5 bases and the V segment lost 4 bases, leaving 4 bases of the junction unmatched. Per germline, CDR1 MNHEY and CDR2 SMNVEV (reference sequence). The CDR3 spells CASSSHRGTEAFF. In DNA form, the CDR3 reads TGTGCCAGCAGTTCTCACAGGGGTACTGAAGCTTTCTTT.

This clone occurred once. This chain links TRBV2 with TRBJ1-1; no reliable D call. Germline CDR1 and CDR2: SNHLY and FYNNEI. V gave up 8 bases and J gave up 6 bases, with 7 bases separating them. This CDR3 is built from 10 residues. CDR3 in amino acids: CASLYSEAFF. CDR3 DNA sequence: TGTGCCAGCCTTTACTCTGAAGCTTTCTTT.

The V and J genes are TRBV7-3 and TRBJ2-7; 10 bases are shared with TRBD1. Looked up from germline, CDR1 is SGHTA and CDR2 is FQGTGA. CDR3 length equals 14 residues. The trim removed 5 bases at V and 5 bases at J, leaving 6 bases unmatched. CDR3 amino acids: CASSPGTGDHEQYF. CDR3 sequence (DNA): TGTGCCAGCAGCCCTGGGACAGGGGACCACGAGCAGTACTTC. The whole variable domain, remainder taken from reference TRBV7-3 and TRBJ2-7, is GAGVSQTPSNKVTEKGKYVELRCDPISGHTALYWYRQSLGQGPEFLIYFQGTGAADDSGLPNDRFFAVRPEGSVSTLKIQRTERGDSAVYLCASSPGTGDHEQYFGPGTRLTVT.

The rearrangement joins TRBV29-1 to TRBJ1-1; TRBD1 matches 7 bases. Germline values: CDR1 SQVTM, CDR2 ANQGSEA. This CDR3 has 11 amino acids. The J segment lost 4 bases and the V segment lost 4 bases, leaving 0 bases of the junction unmatched. CDR3: CSVGQGTEAFF. For the CDR3, the DNA is TGCAGCGTTGGACAGGGCACTGAAGCTTTCTTT.